This T cell receptor beta chain was recovered during a study of blood T cell repertoires in COVID-19. Trimming cost V 2 bases and J 4 bases, with 11 bases left between them. CDR3 size: 13 residues. CDR1 and CDR2 (germline): GTSNPN, SVGIG (reference sequence). Participants were aged roughly 18 to 100 years from some 24 US areas. It was within 2 weeks before study entry that exposed participants met a COVID-19 case. Assay: immunoSEQ multiplex PCR; the TCRdb copy retains only in-frame clones and omits some. This sample yields roughly 200,000 clones, of which around 84% are seen a single time; around 3.1% belongs to the top ten.

The source is a woman in her 30s who had been exposed to COVID-19. The sequencing sample was made of PBMCs or T cells enriched from blood (not recorded which). The chain couples TRBV30 to TRBJ1-1; D ambiguous. The CDR3 reads CAWSSRLGTEAFF. The CDR3, as DNA: TGTGCCTGGAGTTCGAGGCTAGGCACTGAAGCTTTCTTT.